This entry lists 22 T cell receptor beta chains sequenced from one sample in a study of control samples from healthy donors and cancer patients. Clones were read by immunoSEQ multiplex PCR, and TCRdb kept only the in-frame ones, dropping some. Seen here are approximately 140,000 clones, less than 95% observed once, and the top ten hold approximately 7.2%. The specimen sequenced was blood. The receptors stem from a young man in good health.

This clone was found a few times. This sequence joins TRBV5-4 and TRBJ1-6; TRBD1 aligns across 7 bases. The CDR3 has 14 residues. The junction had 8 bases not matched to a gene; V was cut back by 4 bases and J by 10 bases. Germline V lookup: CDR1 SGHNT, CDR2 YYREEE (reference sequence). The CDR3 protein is CASSTGQVASPLHF. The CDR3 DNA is TGTGCCAGCAGCACCGGACAGGTCGCGTCACCCCTCCACTTT.

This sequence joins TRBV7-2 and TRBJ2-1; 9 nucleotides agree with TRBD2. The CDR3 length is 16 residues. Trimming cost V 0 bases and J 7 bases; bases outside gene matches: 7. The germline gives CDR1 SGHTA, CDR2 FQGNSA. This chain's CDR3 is CASSLAGSGGPNEQFF. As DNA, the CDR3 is TGTGCCAGCAGCTTAGCCGGCAGCGGGGGGCCGAATGAGCAGTTCTTC.

The CDR3 DNA reads TGTGCCAGCAGCCCAGGACATAAGAACACTGAAGCTTTCTTT. Translated: CASSPGHKNTEAFF. The chain employs TRBV11-1 and TRBJ1-1, with a possible D match to TRBD1 (5 bases). Germline V gene sequence: CDR1 SGHAT, CDR2 FQDESV (reference sequence). This CDR3 has 14 residues. V gave up 5 bases and J gave up 1 base, with 11 bases separating them. The whole variable domain, remainder taken from reference TRBV11-1 and TRBJ1-1, is EAEVAQSPRYKITEKSQAVAFWCDPISGHATLYWYRQILGQGPELLVQFQDESVVDDSQLPKDRFSAERLKGVDSTLKIQPAELGDSAMYLCASSPGHKNTEAFFGQGTRLTVV.

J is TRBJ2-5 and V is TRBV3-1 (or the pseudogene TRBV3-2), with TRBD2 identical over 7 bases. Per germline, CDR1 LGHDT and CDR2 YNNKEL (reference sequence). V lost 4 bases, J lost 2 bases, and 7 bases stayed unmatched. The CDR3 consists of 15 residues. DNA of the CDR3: TGTGCCAGCAGCCCCAGACGAGCGGGGCAAGAGACCCAGTACTTC. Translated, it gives CASSPRRAGQETQYF.

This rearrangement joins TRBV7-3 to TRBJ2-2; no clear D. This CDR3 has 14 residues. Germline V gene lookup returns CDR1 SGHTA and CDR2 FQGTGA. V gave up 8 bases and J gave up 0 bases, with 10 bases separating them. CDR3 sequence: CASGRTPNTGELFF. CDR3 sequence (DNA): TGTGCCAGCGGCCGGACGCCGAACACCGGGGAGCTGTTTTTT.

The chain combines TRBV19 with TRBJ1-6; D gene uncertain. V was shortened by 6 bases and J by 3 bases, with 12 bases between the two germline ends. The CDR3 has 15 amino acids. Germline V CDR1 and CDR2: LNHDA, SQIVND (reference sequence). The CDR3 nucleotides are TGTGCCAGTAGGGCCGGAACGGACTATAATTCACCCCTCCACTTT. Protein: CASRAGTDYNSPLHF.

The CDR3 loop is CAWSVTGGGDTQYF. For the CDR3, the DNA is TGTGCCTGGAGTGTAACAGGCGGGGGTGATACGCAGTATTTT. This chain joins TRBV30 and TRBJ2-3; 7 nucleotides line up with TRBD2. Losses at the gene ends were 0 bases for V and 6 bases for J; bases not matched to a gene: 6. Germline values: CDR1 GTSNPN, CDR2 SVGIG (reference sequence). The CDR3 sequence is 14 residues long.

CDR3 amino acids: CASSPGQGHQPQHF. The CDR3, as DNA: TGTGCCAGCAGCCCGGGACAGGGCCATCAGCCCCAGCATTTT. The rearrangement links TRBV5-5 to TRBJ1-5, with 9 nucleotides matching TRBD1. There are 14 residues in the CDR3. Per the germline V gene, CDR1 is SGHKS and CDR2 is YYEKEE (reference sequence). V gave up 4 bases and J gave up 5 bases; unmatched junction bases: 4.

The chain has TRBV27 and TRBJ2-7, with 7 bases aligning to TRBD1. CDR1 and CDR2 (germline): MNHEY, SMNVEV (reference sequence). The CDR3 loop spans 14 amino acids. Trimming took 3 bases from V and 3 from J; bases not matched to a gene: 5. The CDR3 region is CASSFLGQLYEQYF. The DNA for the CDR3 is TGTGCCAGCAGTTTCCTGGGACAGCTCTACGAGCAGTACTTC.

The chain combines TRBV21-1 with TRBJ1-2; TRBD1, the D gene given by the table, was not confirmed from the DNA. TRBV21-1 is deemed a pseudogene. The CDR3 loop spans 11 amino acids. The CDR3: CASPTGEGYTF. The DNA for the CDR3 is TGTGCCAGCCCGACAGGGGAAGGCTACACCTTC.

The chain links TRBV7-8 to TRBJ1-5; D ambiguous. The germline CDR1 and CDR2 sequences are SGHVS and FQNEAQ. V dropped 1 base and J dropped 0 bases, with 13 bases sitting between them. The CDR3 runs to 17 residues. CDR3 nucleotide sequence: TGTGCCAGCAGCTTAGAAGTGGGAGATTCTAGCAATCAGCCCCAGCATTTT. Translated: CASSLEVGDSSNQPQHF.

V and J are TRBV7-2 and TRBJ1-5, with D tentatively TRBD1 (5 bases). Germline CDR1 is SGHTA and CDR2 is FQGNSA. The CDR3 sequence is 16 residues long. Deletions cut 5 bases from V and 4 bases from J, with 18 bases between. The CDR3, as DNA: TGTGCCAGCAGCCCAGACGGGGACGGTCCGAATCAGCCCCAGCATTTT. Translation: CASSPDGDGPNQPQHF.

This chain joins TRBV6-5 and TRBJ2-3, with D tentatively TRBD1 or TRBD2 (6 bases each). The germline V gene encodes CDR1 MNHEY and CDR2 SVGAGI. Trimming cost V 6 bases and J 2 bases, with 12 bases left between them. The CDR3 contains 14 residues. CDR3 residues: CASRRGPLTDTQYF. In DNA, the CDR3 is TGTGCCAGCAGACGGGGGCCTCTCACAGATACGCAGTATTTT.

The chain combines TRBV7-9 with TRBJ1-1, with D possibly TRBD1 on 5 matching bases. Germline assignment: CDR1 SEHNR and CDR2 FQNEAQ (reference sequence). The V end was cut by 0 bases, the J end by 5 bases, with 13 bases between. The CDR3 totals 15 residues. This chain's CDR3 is CASSLAASDITEAFF. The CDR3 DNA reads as TGTGCCAGCAGCTTAGCCGCTTCGGACATAACTGAAGCTTTCTTT.

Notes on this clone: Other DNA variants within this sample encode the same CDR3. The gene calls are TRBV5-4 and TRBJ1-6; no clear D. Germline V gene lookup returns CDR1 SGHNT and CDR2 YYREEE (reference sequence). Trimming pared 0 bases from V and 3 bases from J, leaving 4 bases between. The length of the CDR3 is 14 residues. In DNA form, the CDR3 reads TGTGCCAGCAGCTTGGCAGGCTATAATTCACCCCTCCACTTT. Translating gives CASSLAGYNSPLHF. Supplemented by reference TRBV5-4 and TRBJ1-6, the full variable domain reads ETGVTQSPTHLIKTRGQQVTLRCSSQSGHNTVSWYQQALGQGPQFIFQYYREEENGRGNFPPRFSGLQFPNYSSELNVNALELDDSALYLCASSLAGYNSPLHFGNGTRLTVT.

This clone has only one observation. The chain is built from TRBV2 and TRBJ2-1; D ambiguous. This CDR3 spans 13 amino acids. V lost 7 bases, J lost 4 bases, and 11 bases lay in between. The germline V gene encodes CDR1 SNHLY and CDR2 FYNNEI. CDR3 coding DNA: TGTGCCAGCAAGGAAACCGATTACAATGAGCAGTTCTTC. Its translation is CASKETDYNEQFF.

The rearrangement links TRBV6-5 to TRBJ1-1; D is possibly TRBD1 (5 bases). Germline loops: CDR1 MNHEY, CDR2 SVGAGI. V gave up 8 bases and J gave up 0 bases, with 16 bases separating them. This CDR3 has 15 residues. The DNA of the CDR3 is TGTGCCAGCGACACAACGGGGGGAATGAACACTGAAGCTTTCTTT. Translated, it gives CASDTTGGMNTEAFF.

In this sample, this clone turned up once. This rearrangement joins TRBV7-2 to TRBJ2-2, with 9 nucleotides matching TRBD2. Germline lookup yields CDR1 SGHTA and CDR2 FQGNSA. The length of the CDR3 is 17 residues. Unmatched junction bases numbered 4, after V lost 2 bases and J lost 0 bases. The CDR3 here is CASSLLAGTSNTGELFF. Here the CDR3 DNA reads TGTGCCAGCAGCTTACTAGCGGGAACCTCGAACACCGGGGAGCTGTTTTTT.

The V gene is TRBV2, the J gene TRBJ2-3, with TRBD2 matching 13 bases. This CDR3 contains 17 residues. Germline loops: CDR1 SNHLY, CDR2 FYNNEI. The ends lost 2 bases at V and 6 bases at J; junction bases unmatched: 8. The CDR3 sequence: CASSEFLLAGGRDTQYF. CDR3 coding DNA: TGTGCCAGCAGTGAATTCCTACTAGCGGGGGGGAGGGATACGCAGTATTTT.

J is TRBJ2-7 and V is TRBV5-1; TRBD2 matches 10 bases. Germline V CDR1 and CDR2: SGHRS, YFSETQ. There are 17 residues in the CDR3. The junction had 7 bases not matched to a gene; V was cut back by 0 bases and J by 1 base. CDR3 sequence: CASSLASGGHTSYEQYF. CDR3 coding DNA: TGCGCCAGCAGCTTGGCTAGCGGGGGCCATACTTCCTACGAGCAGTACTTC.

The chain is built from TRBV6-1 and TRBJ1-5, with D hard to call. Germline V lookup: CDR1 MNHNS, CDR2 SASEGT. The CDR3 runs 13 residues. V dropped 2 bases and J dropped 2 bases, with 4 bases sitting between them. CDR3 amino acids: CASSELGNQPQHF. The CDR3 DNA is TGTGCCAGCAGTGAATTAGGCAATCAGCCCCAGCATTTT.

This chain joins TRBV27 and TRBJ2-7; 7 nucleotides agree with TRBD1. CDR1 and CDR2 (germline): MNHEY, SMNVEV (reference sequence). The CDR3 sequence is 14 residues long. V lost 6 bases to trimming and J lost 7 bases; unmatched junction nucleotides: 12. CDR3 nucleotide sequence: TGTGCCAGCAGGCTCGGGACAGCCCCGGGGGAGCAGTACTTC. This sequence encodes CASRLGTAPGEQYF.